A single sample is the source of the 9 T cell receptor beta chains below, sequenced in a study of blood T cell repertoires in COVID-19. The data were produced by immunoSEQ multiplex PCR, yet TCRdb's version contains in-frame clones alone and is incomplete. The sample records about 310,000 clones, 89% being singletons. Sequenced: PBMCs or T cells enriched from blood (not recorded which). The receptors come from a woman in her 40s who had recovered from COVID-19.

The V and J genes are TRBV3-1 (or the pseudogene TRBV3-2) and TRBJ2-7; possible D gene TRBD1, 6 bases. CDR1 and CDR2 from the germline V gene are LGHDT and YNNKEL (reference sequence). The CDR3 contains 14 residues. V was shortened by 2 bases and J by 5 bases, with 13 bases between the two germline ends. The CDR3 nucleotides are TGTGCCAGCAGCCAATGGGCAGGGGACGACGAGCAGTACTTC. Its translation: CASSQWAGDDEQYF.

The chain joins TRBV11-1 to TRBJ1-1; TRBD1 matches 7 bases. Germline V gene lookup returns CDR1 SGHAT and CDR2 FQDESV (reference sequence). CDR3 size: 15 residues. V lost 3 bases and J lost 0; bases outside the gene matches: 4. The CDR3 bases are TGTGCCAGCAGCTTCACAGGGGAAATGAACACTGAAGCTTTCTTT. It specifies CASSFTGEMNTEAFF.

The V and J genes are TRBV28 and TRBJ2-7; 10 nucleotides line up with TRBD2. Germline V lookup: CDR1 MDHEN, CDR2 SYDVKM. The V and J ends lost 5 bases and 3 bases, in that order; junction bases with no gene match: 10. The CDR3 has 16 residues. CDR3 protein: CASSPQRGGDFYEQYF. CDR3 DNA sequence: TGTGCCAGCAGTCCTCAGCGGGGGGGCGATTTCTACGAGCAGTACTTC.

J is TRBJ1-1 and V is TRBV6-5, with no clear D. Germline V gene lookup returns CDR1 MNHEY and CDR2 SVGAGI. Trimming left V 5 bases short and J 1 base short, with 8 bases between. There are 13 residues in the CDR3. In DNA form, the CDR3 reads TGTGCCAGCAGTCTCCGGGGGAACACTGAAGCTTTCTTT. Translating it yields CASSLRGNTEAFF.

J is TRBJ2-3 and V is TRBV3-1 (or the pseudogene TRBV3-2); 8 bases line up with TRBD1. J gave up 1 base and V 4 bases, and 7 bases lay outside the gene matches. The germline CDR1 and CDR2 sequences are LGHDT and YNNKEL (reference sequence). The CDR3 has 16 residues. Here the CDR3 DNA reads TGTGCCAGCAGCCCGGGACAGGCCCCCCGCACAGATACGCAGTATTTT. Translated: CASSPGQAPRTDTQYF.

This chain joins TRBV11-1 and TRBJ2-3, with a possible D match to TRBD1 (6 bases). V lost 5 bases and J lost 2, with 14 bases in between. The CDR3 is 15 residues long. Germline assignment: CDR1 SGHAT and CDR2 FQDESV (reference sequence). The CDR3: CASSTQGGNTDTQYF. In DNA, the CDR3 is TGTGCCAGCAGCACCCAAGGGGGTAACACAGATACGCAGTATTTT.

The J gene is TRBJ2-7, the V gene TRBV7-2; 7 bases agree with TRBD2. CDR1 and CDR2 from the germline V gene are SGHTA and FQGNSA. Trimming took 5 bases from V and 2 from J; bases not matched to a gene: 6. This CDR3 has 14 residues. In nucleotides, the CDR3 is TGTGCCAGCAGCCCCCAGCGGGGACCCTACGAGCAGTACTTC. Its protein is CASSPQRGPYEQYF.

This chain connects TRBV19 to TRBJ2-7; 9 bases fit TRBD1. With 3 bases clipped from V and 2 bases from J, the junction kept 11 bases outside the gene matches. Germline lookup yields CDR1 LNHDA and CDR2 SQIVND (reference sequence). The CDR3 spans 17 residues. Written as DNA, the CDR3 is TGTGCCAGTAGTATTATCTTGGGGACAGGGTCTACCTACGAGCAGTACTTC. Amino acid sequence: CASSIILGTGSTYEQYF.

The J gene is TRBJ1-5, the V gene TRBV2; no definite D call. Trimming left V 3 bases short and J 1 base short, with 10 bases between. The CDR3 runs 15 residues. The germline V gene encodes CDR1 SNHLY and CDR2 FYNNEI. The CDR3, as DNA: TGTGCCAGCAGTGATCGAGGTTTCAGCAATCAGCCCCAGCATTTT. Translation gives CASSDRGFSNQPQHF.